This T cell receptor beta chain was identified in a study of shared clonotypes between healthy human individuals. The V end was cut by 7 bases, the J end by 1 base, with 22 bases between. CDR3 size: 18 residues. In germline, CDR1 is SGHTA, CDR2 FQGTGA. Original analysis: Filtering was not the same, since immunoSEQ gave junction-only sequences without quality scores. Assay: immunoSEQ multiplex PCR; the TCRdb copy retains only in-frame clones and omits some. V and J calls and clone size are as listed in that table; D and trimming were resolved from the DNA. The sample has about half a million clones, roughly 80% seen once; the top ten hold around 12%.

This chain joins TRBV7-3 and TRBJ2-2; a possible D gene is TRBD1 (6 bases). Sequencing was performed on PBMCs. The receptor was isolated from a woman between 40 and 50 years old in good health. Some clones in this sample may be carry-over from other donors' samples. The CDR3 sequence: CASTRLGHATGNTGELFF. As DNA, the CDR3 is TGTGCCAGCACCCGGCTCGGGCACGCGACAGGGAACACCGGGGAGCTGTTTTTT.